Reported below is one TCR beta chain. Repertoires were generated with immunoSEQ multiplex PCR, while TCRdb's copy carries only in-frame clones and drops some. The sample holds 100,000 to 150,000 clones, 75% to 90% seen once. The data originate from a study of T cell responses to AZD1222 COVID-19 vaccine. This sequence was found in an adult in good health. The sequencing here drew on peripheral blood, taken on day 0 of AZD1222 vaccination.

The DNA of the CDR3 is TGTGCCACCAGGGACAGGGGACACACCGGGGAGCTGTTTTTT. This encodes CATRDRGHTGELFF. J is TRBJ2-2 and V is TRBV2, with 10 bases aligning to TRBD1. Germline CDR1 SNHLY, CDR2 FYNNEI. V lost 10 bases, J lost 3 bases, and 5 bases stayed unmatched. This CDR3 region has 14 residues. The variable domain in full, completed from reference TRBV2 and TRBJ2-2, reads EPEVTQTPSHQVTQMGQEVILRCVPISNHLYFYWYRQILGQKVEFLVSFYNNEISEKSEIFDDQFSVERPDGSNFTLKIRSTKLEDSAMYFCATRDRGHTGELFFGEGSRLTVL.